A single sample is the source of the 30 T cell receptor beta chains below, sequenced in a study of T cells in Graves' hyperthyroidism and ophthalmopathy. TCR beta CDR3 regions were amplified from RNA. The HTBI set primed first-round TCR CDR3 RT-PCR. One entry per CDR3 protein results from TCRdb running MiXCR on the multiplex PCR reads. The sample carries about 480,000 distinct CDR3 sequences, over 13% recorded once. Sequencing input: blood. The receptors originated from a woman under 30 with Graves' hyperthyroidism.

This clonotype was seen only once. V gene TRBV9 combines with J gene TRBJ2-5; 9 positions match TRBD1. J lost 7 bases, V lost 1 base, and 11 bases had no gene match. The CDR3 has 16 residues. Germline CDR1 and CDR2: SGDLS and YYNGEE. CDR3 in DNA: TGTGCCAGCAGCGTATGGAAGGGACAGGGACAGGCGACCCAGTACTTC. Translated, it gives CASSVWKGQGQATQYF.

This sequence joins TRBV19 and TRBJ2-5; D not resolved. The CDR3 runs 12 residues. Trimming removed 4 bases from V and 5 bases from J, with 8 bases in between. Looked up from germline, CDR1 is LNHDA and CDR2 is SQIVND (reference sequence). CDR3 region: CASSKGRETQYF. The CDR3 coding sequence is TGTGCCAGTAGTAAGGGCCGTGAGACCCAGTACTTC.

This clonotype has at least ten counts. This chain joins TRBV7-2 and TRBJ1-1; 7 bases map to TRBD1. Germline CDR1 SGHTA, CDR2 FQGNSA. Losses at the gene ends were 5 bases for V and 9 bases for J; bases not matched to a gene: 6. The CDR3 covers 12 residues. This chain's CDR3 is CASSPRQGKAFF. DNA of the CDR3: TGTGCCAGCAGCCCACGACAGGGCAAAGCTTTCTTT.

At least ten counts were recorded for this clonotype. This chain uses TRBV11-2 with TRBJ2-5; the D gene is possibly TRBD2 (8 bases). The CDR3 sequence is 16 residues long. CDR1 and CDR2 from the germline V gene are SGHAT and FQNNGV. V was trimmed by 4 bases and J by 0 bases, leaving 15 bases between them. CDR3 sequence (DNA): TGTGCCAGCAGCTCCCGCGGGGGGACAGACCAAGAGACCCAGTACTTC. Amino acids: CASSSRGGTDQETQYF.

This clonotype was picked up many times. V usage is TRBV28 and J usage is TRBJ2-3; D may be TRBD1 or TRBD2 (5 bases each). Germline CDR1 MDHEN, CDR2 SYDVKM. CDR3 length: 16 residues. Deletions cut 5 bases from V and 0 bases from J, with 15 bases between. CDR3 sequence: CASSRVGRSSTDTQYF. The CDR3 nucleotides read TGTGCCAGCAGTAGGGTGGGACGGTCGAGCACAGATACGCAGTATTTT. The full variable domain, its missing parts supplied by reference TRBV28 and TRBJ2-3, is DVKVTQSSRYLVKRTGEKVFLECVQDMDHENMFWYRQDPGLGLRLIYFSYDVKMKEKGDIPEGYSVSREKKERFSLILESASTNQTSMYLCASSRVGRSSTDTQYFGPGTRLTVL.

This clonotype was seen ten or more times. The genes are TRBV19 and TRBJ2-7, with TRBD2 matching 9 bases. Trimming took 1 base from V and 3 from J; bases not matched to a gene: 16. In germline, CDR1 is LNHDA, CDR2 SQIVND (reference sequence). This CDR3 comprises 19 residues. CDR3 loop: CASSIAADGASGIYYEQYF. CDR3 sequence (DNA): TGTGCCAGTAGTATAGCCGCAGATGGAGCTAGCGGGATCTACTACGAGCAGTACTTC.

This chain links TRBV29-1 with TRBJ1-1; D remains unclear. CDR3 length: 13 amino acids. V lost 1 base and J lost 0, with 6 bases in between. The germline V gene has CDR1 SQVTM and CDR2 ANQGSEA. DNA of the CDR3: TGCAGCGTTGAAGGGGCCATGAACACTGAAGCTTTCTTT. Translated: CSVEGAMNTEAFF.

The genes are TRBV6-1 and TRBJ1-4; D is perhaps TRBD1 (5 bases). The CDR3 is made up of 17 amino acids. Germline CDR1 MNHNS, CDR2 SASEGT. Trimming removed 8 bases at V and 6 bases at J, with 25 bases between. The CDR3 is CASRVGGSLTSYEKLFF. The CDR3, as DNA: TGTGCCAGCCGGGTCGGGGGGAGCCTAACGTCTTATGAAAAACTGTTTTTT.

This clonotype appeared many times. The chain is built from TRBV28 and TRBJ2-1; a weak D match, TRBD2 (6 bases). Per germline, CDR1 MDHEN and CDR2 SYDVKM. The CDR3 covers 16 residues. Trimming took off 4 bases at V and 0 bases at J, with 13 bases between the two ends. The CDR3 DNA reads as TGTGCCAGCAGTTCGACGGGGGAGAGCTCCTACAATGAGCAGTTCTTC. Amino acids: CASSSTGESSYNEQFF.

CDR3: CASSMTNSEAFF. CDR3 in DNA: TGTGCCAGTAGTATGACGAACAGCGAAGCTTTCTTT. The chain links TRBV19 to TRBJ1-1; D is undetermined. Trimming pared 3 bases from V and 8 bases from J, leaving 10 bases between. From germline, CDR1 is LNHDA and CDR2 SQIVND (reference sequence). CDR3 length: 12 amino acids.

This clonotype appeared once. The gene calls are TRBV5-5 and TRBJ2-2; D remains unclear. CDR3 length equals 15 residues. Germline V gene data show CDR1 as SGHKS and CDR2 as YYEKEE (reference sequence). Trimming removed 4 bases at V and 1 base at J, with 11 bases between. The chain's CDR3 is CASSPTAQNTGELFF. The CDR3 nucleotides are TGTGCCAGCAGCCCAACGGCCCAGAACACCGGGGAGCTGTTTTTT.

This clonotype has at least ten counts. The chain couples TRBV2 to TRBJ2-1; 8 bases map to TRBD1. Unmatched junction bases numbered 7, after V lost 4 bases and J lost 5 bases. This CDR3 contains 15 residues. Germline V lookup: CDR1 SNHLY, CDR2 FYNNEI. The chain's CDR3 is CASSVTGGRNNEQFF. The CDR3 bases are TGTGCCAGCAGTGTCACAGGGGGGAGAAACAATGAGCAGTTCTTC.

The table lists this clonotype with a few counts. V usage is TRBV24-1 and J usage is TRBJ2-1, with D perhaps assigned TRBD1 or TRBD2 (6 bases each). V was trimmed by 5 bases and J by 7 bases, leaving 11 bases between them. In germline, CDR1 is KGHDR, CDR2 SFDVKD. The CDR3 runs 13 residues. CDR3: CATSGTGRNEQFF. The CDR3 DNA reads TGTGCCACCAGTGGTACAGGGAGGAATGAGCAGTTCTTC.

This clonotype was seen repeatedly, ten times or more. The V and J genes are TRBV6-1 and TRBJ2-1; D might be TRBD1 (6 bases). The V and J ends lost 6 bases and 4 bases respectively, with 10 bases between them. Germline V gene data show CDR1 as MNHNS and CDR2 as SASEGT. CDR3 length equals 13 residues. CDR3 nucleotides: TGTGCCAGCAGGGACAGCTATTACAATGAGCAGTTCTTC. Translated, it gives CASRDSYYNEQFF.

The chain combines TRBV9 with TRBJ1-4; 12 nucleotides align to TRBD1. The germline CDR1 and CDR2 sequences are SGDLS and YYNGEE. There are 17 residues in the CDR3. The V and J ends lost 4 bases and 2 bases, in that order; junction bases with no gene match: 6. CDR3 nucleotide sequence: TGTGCCAGCAGCTTGACGGGACAGGGGGCCACTAATGAAAAACTGTTTTTT. Its translation: CASSLTGQGATNEKLFF.

This clonotype was seen repeatedly, ten times or more. The chain joins TRBV15 to TRBJ1-1, with 10 bases that match TRBD1. Germline CDR1 and CDR2: LNHNV and YYDKDF (reference sequence). V lost 3 bases to trimming and J lost 1 base; unmatched junction nucleotides: 5. This CDR3 region has 16 residues. The CDR3 reads CATSRGQGLANTEAFF. As DNA, the CDR3 is TGTGCCACCAGCAGGGGACAGGGGTTGGCGAACACTGAAGCTTTCTTT.

This chain links TRBV20-1 with TRBJ2-3; D not resolved. V was trimmed by 4 bases and J by 2 bases, leaving 13 bases between them. Germline V gene data show CDR1 as DFQATT and CDR2 as SNEGSKA (reference sequence). The CDR3 is 14 residues long. The CDR3 coding sequence is TGCAGTGCTACTTCCAGGAGTCTCACAGATACGCAGTATTTT. It yields the protein CSATSRSLTDTQYF.

As regards this clonotype: This could be a read error, since a much larger clone is one nucleotide away. Written as DNA, the CDR3 is TGTGCCAGCAAGGCGAGAAAAGAGACCCTGTACTTC. Translated: CASKARKETLYF. The J gene is TRBJ2-5, the V gene TRBV28; D call uncertain. CDR3 length equals 12 residues. In germline, CDR1 is MDHEN, CDR2 SYDVKM.

The chain uses TRBV19 and TRBJ1-1; 8 nucleotides agree with TRBD1. In germline, CDR1 is LNHDA, CDR2 SQIVND (reference sequence). The CDR3 has 17 amino acids. With V trimmed by 7 bases and J by 0 bases, 13 bases remained unmatched. CDR3 sequence (DNA): TGTGCCAGTATCCGGGCAGGGGGCGCAGGGATGAACACTGAAGCTTTCTTT. Protein product: CASIRAGGAGMNTEAFF.

This clonotype was seen repeatedly, ten times or more. The chain has TRBV7-9 and TRBJ2-1; D is possibly TRBD2 (7 bases). This CDR3 has 16 amino acids. The ends were cut back, 3 bases at V and 2 bases at J, with 14 bases in the middle. The V gene's germline CDR1 is SEHNR and CDR2 FQNEAQ (reference sequence). CDR3 in amino acids: CASSLGGGRTYNEQFF. For the CDR3, the DNA is TGTGCCAGCAGCTTGGGAGGGGGGAGGACCTACAATGAGCAGTTCTTC.

This clonotype was counted many times. J is TRBJ1-4 and V is TRBV29-1; the match to TRBD1 covers 10 bases. Germline V gene data show CDR1 as SQVTM and CDR2 as ANQGSEA. The V segment lost 3 bases and the J segment 10 bases; nucleotides outside the gene matches: 11. The CDR3 contains 15 residues. In DNA form, the CDR3 reads TGCAGCGTTGAGGACCGGGACAGGGGATCCCGAAAACTGTTTTTT. This translates into CSVEDRDRGSRKLFF.

This clonotype was recorded at least ten times. The genes are TRBV2 and TRBJ2-1; D is unresolved. Trimming took 0 bases from V and 4 from J, leaving 7 bases between them. This CDR3 comprises 14 residues. Per the germline V gene, CDR1 is SNHLY and CDR2 is FYNNEI. This CDR3 is CASSEAVGYNEQFF. CDR3 coding DNA: TGTGCCAGCAGTGAAGCTGTGGGGTACAATGAGCAGTTCTTC.

This clonotype came up a few times. CDR3 nucleotides: TGTGCCAGCAGTTTCCGGAGCTATTCACCCCTCCACTTT. Amino acid sequence: CASSFRSYSPLHF. This chain uses TRBV12-3 or TRBV12-4 with TRBJ1-6, with unresolved D. V was shortened by 3 bases and J by 8 bases, with 8 bases between the two germline ends. The CDR3 contains 13 residues.

This clonotype has ten or more counts. This chain joins TRBV7-9 and TRBJ1-3, with D unresolved. Trimming shortened V by 3 bases and J by 4 bases, and 4 bases separated the two germline ends. The CDR3 is 12 amino acids. Germline lookup yields CDR1 SEHNR and CDR2 FQNEAQ (reference sequence). Written as DNA, the CDR3 is TGTGCCAGCAGCTTCGTGGGAAACACCATATATTTT. Encoded protein: CASSFVGNTIYF. Supplemented by reference TRBV7-9 and TRBJ1-3, the full variable domain reads DTGVSQNPRHKITKRGQNVTFRCDPISEHNRLYWYRQTLGQGPEFLTYFQNEAQLEKSRLLSDRFSAERPKGSFSTLEIQRTEQGDSAMYLCASSFVGNTIYFGEGSWLTVV.

This clonotype occurred many times. This sequence joins TRBV27 and TRBJ2-1; 7 nucleotides line up with TRBD2. With 3 bases clipped from V and 5 bases from J, the junction kept 7 bases outside the gene matches. Germline V gene lookup returns CDR1 MNHEY and CDR2 SMNVEV (reference sequence). CDR3 length: 15 amino acids. This CDR3 is CASSLWLAVNNEQFF. For the CDR3, the DNA is TGTGCCAGCAGTTTGTGGCTAGCGGTGAACAATGAGCAGTTCTTC.

This clonotype was recorded many times. The rearrangement joins TRBV19 to TRBJ2-1, with 11 bases fitting TRBD2. The CDR3 sequence is 17 residues long. Germline trimming cut 3 bases from V and 2 bases from J; bases unmatched to any gene: 6. Germline V gives CDR1 LNHDA, CDR2 SQIVND (reference sequence). The CDR3, as DNA: TGTGCCAGTAGTATTCGTCTAGCGGGAGGCCCCTACAATGAGCAGTTCTTC. It specifies CASSIRLAGGPYNEQFF. Variable domain in full (rest from reference TRBV19 and TRBJ2-1): DGGITQSPKYLFRKEGQNVTLSCEQNLNHDAMYWYRQDPGQGLRLIYYSQIVNDFQKGDIAEGYSVSREKKESFPLTVTSAQKNPTAFYLCASSIRLAGGPYNEQFFGPGTRLTVL.

This clonotype was observed a few times. The genes are TRBV20-1 and TRBJ2-5, with unresolved D. The germline V gene encodes CDR1 DFQATT and CDR2 SNEGSKA (reference sequence). The V end lost 2 bases, the J end lost 2 bases, and 6 bases lay between the germline ends. The CDR3 is 12 residues long. DNA of the CDR3: TGCAGTGCTAGAAATGGGCAAGAGACCCAGTACTTC. Protein sequence: CSARNGQETQYF.

This clonotype was detected only a few times. V and J are TRBV3-1 and TRBJ1-4, with 7 positions matching TRBD1. The CDR3 is made up of 16 amino acids. Germline-derived CDR1 and CDR2 are LGHDT and YNNKEL (reference sequence). V was pared by 0 bases and J by 7 bases, with 8 bases of the junction left unmatched. CDR3 loop: CASSQDFRAGGEKLFF. The CDR3 coding sequence is TGTGCCAGCAGCCAAGACTTCCGGGCAGGGGGTGAAAAACTGTTTTTT. Variable domain in full (rest from reference TRBV3-1 and TRBJ1-4): DTAVSQTPKYLVTQMGNDKSIKCEQNLGHDTMYWYKQDSKKFLKIMFSYNNKELIINETVPNRFSPKSPDKAHLNLHINSLELGDSAVYFCASSQDFRAGGEKLFFGSGTQLSVL.

Regarding this clonotype: A much larger clone lies one base from this, so it may be a read error. This sequence joins TRBV28 and TRBJ2-7, with 12 bases aligning to TRBD1. The CDR3 extends over 15 amino acids. The J segment lost 5 bases and the V segment lost 4 bases, leaving 6 bases of the junction unmatched. From germline, CDR1 is MDHEN and CDR2 SYDVKM. CDR3 protein: CASSSPGTGGHEQYF. CDR3 DNA sequence: TGTGCCAGCAGTTCCCCCGGGACAGGGGGCCACGAGCAGTACTTC.

This clonotype was detected once. V and J are TRBV6-2 or TRBV6-3 and TRBJ2-3; no clear D gene. Germline V CDR1 and CDR2: MNHEY, SVGEGT. This CDR3 region has 15 residues. The V and J ends lost 0 bases and 4 bases respectively, with 11 bases between them. The DNA for the CDR3 is TGTGCCAGCAGTTACTCTAGAATTTTCGCAGATACGCAGTATTTT. Its translation is CASSYSRIFADTQYF.